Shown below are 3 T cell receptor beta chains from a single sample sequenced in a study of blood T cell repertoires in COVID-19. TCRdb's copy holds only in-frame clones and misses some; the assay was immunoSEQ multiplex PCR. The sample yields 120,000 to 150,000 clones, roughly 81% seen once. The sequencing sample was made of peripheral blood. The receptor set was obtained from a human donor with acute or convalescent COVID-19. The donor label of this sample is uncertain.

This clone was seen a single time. The CDR3 DNA sequence: TGTGCCAGCAGTTTGGACGGGACAGGGGGGTATGGCTACACCTTC. Its translation is CASSLDGTGGYGYTF. The chain employs TRBV6-5 and TRBJ1-2; 11 nucleotides align to TRBD1. The CDR3 totals 15 residues. Germline values: CDR1 MNHEY, CDR2 SVGAGI. With V trimmed by 4 bases and J by 5 bases, 6 bases remained unmatched.

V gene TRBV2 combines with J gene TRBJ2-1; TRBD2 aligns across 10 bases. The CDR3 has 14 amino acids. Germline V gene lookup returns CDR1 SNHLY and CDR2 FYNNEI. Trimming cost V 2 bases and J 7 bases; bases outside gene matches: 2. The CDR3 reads CASSESLAGNEQFF. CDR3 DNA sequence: TGTGCCAGCAGTGAATCACTAGCGGGGAATGAGCAGTTCTTC.

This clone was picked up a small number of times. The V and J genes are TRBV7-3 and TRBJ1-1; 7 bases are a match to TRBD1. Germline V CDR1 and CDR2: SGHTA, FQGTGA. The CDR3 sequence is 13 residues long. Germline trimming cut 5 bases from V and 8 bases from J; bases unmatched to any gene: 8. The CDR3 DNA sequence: TGTGCCAGCAGCATTAACAGGGGCAGGGAAGCTTTCTTT. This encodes CASSINRGREAFF.